The rows below give T cell receptor beta chains drawn from one sample of a study of T cells in localized non-small cell lung cancer. This table comes from immunoSEQ multiplex PCR, and its TCRdb copy is limited to in-frame clones, with some not included. Of approximately 21,000 clones listed, roughly nine tenths are singletons. The sample here was peripheral blood, taken before any cancer treatment. The receptors come from a male donor older than 55 with stage I lung adenocarcinoma. CDR3s include the opening cysteine and the closing phenylalanine or tryptophan.

v_gene | CDR3aa
TRBV18 | CASSPPGQGFSPLHF
TRBV5-1 | CASSLRGVRGSTDTQYF
TRBV5-1 | CASSLTSGDYNEQFF
TRBV29-1 | CSVVPGGSSYEQYF
TRBV7-2 | CASSPTRTPGGYTF
TRBV5-1 | CASSLEASGAQETQYF
TRBV6-5 | CASSPPGQGDYEQYF
TRBV15 | CATSRGTGGDYYGYTF
TRBV13 | CASSFRRAGNQPQHF
TRBV6-5 | CASSSNTGGGEQYF